This record covers a single T cell receptor (beta chain). Its antigen is undetermined. Using the 5' RACE reads, TCRdb records one entry per CDR3 protein without DNA. The data include 500,000 to 700,000 distinct CDR3 sequences; the top ten clones carry approximately 3.5%. This specimen comes from a study of T cells expressing NK-cell markers. General observations from the study: Certain NKG2C+ T cell clones were expanded, and their HCMV specificity remained unclear.

This CDR3 is built from 15 residues. CDR1 is SGHRS and CDR2 is YFSETQ in the germline V gene. Source material: blood T cells: a sorted CD56 or NKG2C T cell subset, CD4+ or CD8+ T cells, or bulk PBMC T cells (not recorded which). The chain links TRBV5-1 to TRBJ1-6. The TCR comes from a man between 18 and 29 years old in good health. The CDR3 loop is CASSLDGDYNSPLHF.